A single sample gave rise to the 31 T cell receptor beta chains below, sequenced in a study of CD8+ T cells in alopecia areata. cDNA reverse transcribed from extracted RNA served as the sequencing template. Method: immunoSEQ multiplex PCR; TCRdb's copy keeps in-frame clones and lacks some. The data contain about 120,000 clones, 45% to 65% of them singletons. Treatment here: oral pan-JAK inhibitor, 5-10 mg twice daily. The sequencing used CD4+ T cells sorted from blood, collected at week 24, from a patient treated with tofacitinib. The origin of the receptors is a human donor with alopecia areata.

The genes are TRBV23-1 and TRBJ2-7; D gene unclear. TRBV23-1 is flagged as an ORF with uncertain function. Trimming removed 1 base from V and 1 base from J, with 8 bases in between. The CDR3 runs 14 residues. The CDR3 nucleotides read TGCGCCAGCAGTCAATTCGAACAGTCCTACGAGCAGTACTTC. Translation gives CASSQFEQSYEQYF.

The J gene is TRBJ1-3, the V gene TRBV30, with D uncertain. This CDR3 region has 13 residues. Per the germline V gene, CDR1 is GTSNPN and CDR2 is SVGIG (reference sequence). The V end was cut by 4 bases, the J end by 5 bases, with 12 bases between. The CDR3 spells CAWNQRERNTIYF. Written as DNA, the CDR3 is TGTGCCTGGAACCAGAGGGAAAGAAACACCATATATTTT.

The chain links TRBV5-1 to TRBJ1-2; D is perhaps TRBD1 (6 bases). The CDR3 covers 13 residues. The germline V gene has CDR1 SGHRS and CDR2 YFSETQ. With 0 bases removed from V and 4 bases from J, the gap between germline ends came to 7 bases. The DNA for the CDR3 is TGCGCCAGCAGCTTGGGACAGGTCTATGGCTACACCTTC. Translation: CASSLGQVYGYTF.

The chain couples TRBV10-3 to TRBJ2-5; 8 bases match TRBD2. Losses at the gene ends were 4 bases for V and 4 bases for J; bases not matched to a gene: 5. The CDR3 loop spans 14 amino acids. In germline, CDR1 is ENHRY, CDR2 SYGVKD. CDR3 DNA sequence: TGTGCCATCAGTGGCGGCGGGGGGTTAGAGACCCAGTACTTC. Protein product: CAISGGGGLETQYF.

This chain links TRBV9 with TRBJ2-7; 7 nucleotides agree with TRBD1. V shed 0 bases, J shed 7 bases, and the junction held 1 base outside the gene matches. Germline CDR1 and CDR2: SGDLS and YYNGEE. CDR3 length equals 12 residues. CDR3 DNA: TGTGCCAGCAGCGTAGAACAGGGGGAGCAGTACTTC. It specifies CASSVEQGEQYF.

The rearrangement uses TRBV5-1 and TRBJ2-6; maybe TRBD1 (6 bases). In germline, CDR1 is SGHRS, CDR2 YFSETQ. This CDR3 comprises 15 residues. V lost 0 bases and J 4 bases, leaving 8 bases between the germline ends. This CDR3 is CASSLAGAGANVLTF. The CDR3 region has the DNA TGCGCCAGCAGCTTGGCAGGGGCCGGGGCCAACGTCCTGACTTTC.

The CDR3: CASTGDLNQPQHF. CDR3 DNA sequence: TGTGCCAGCACCGGTGATTTGAATCAGCCCCAGCATTTT. This chain links TRBV2 with TRBJ1-5; D unresolved. This CDR3 contains 13 residues. Germline-derived CDR1 and CDR2 are SNHLY and FYNNEI. The V end was cut by 7 bases, the J end by 4 bases, with 11 bases between.

The rearrangement links TRBV19 to TRBJ1-2; 10 bases fit TRBD1. Germline-derived CDR1 and CDR2 are LNHDA and SQIVND (reference sequence). V shed 7 bases, J shed 5 bases, and the junction held 7 bases outside the gene matches. The CDR3 is made up of 14 amino acids. CDR3 region: CASTTGTGVYGYTF. The CDR3 DNA sequence: TGTGCCAGTACAACCGGGACAGGGGTTTATGGCTACACCTTC. Looking up the rest from reference TRBV19 and TRBJ1-2 gives the full variable domain: DGGITQSPKYLFRKEGQNVTLSCEQNLNHDAMYWYRQDPGQGLRLIYYSQIVNDFQKGDIAEGYSVSREKKESFPLTVTSAQKNPTAFYLCASTTGTGVYGYTFGSGTRLTVV.

This chain links TRBV5-4 with TRBJ2-3; 7 bases agree with TRBD2. The V segment lost 7 bases and the J segment 1 base; nucleotides outside the gene matches: 6. The germline CDR1 and CDR2 sequences are SGHNT and YYREEE (reference sequence). This CDR3 contains 14 residues. The CDR3 coding sequence is TGTGCCAGCGCCCCGGGGGGTCGCACAGATACGCAGTATTTT. Amino acid sequence: CASAPGGRTDTQYF.

This clone was counted between two and nine times. The gene calls are TRBV5-8 and TRBJ2-7; unclear D gene. The V end lost 4 bases, the J end lost 3 bases, and 5 bases lay between the germline ends. The length of the CDR3 is 11 residues. Germline-derived CDR1 and CDR2 are SGHTS and YDEGEE. CDR3 loop: CASSPYYEQYF. The CDR3 bases are TGTGCCAGCAGCCCGTACTACGAGCAGTACTTC.

There are a few counts of this clone. The chain uses TRBV6-5 and TRBJ2-1, with 7 bases identical to TRBD2. Germline loops: CDR1 MNHEY, CDR2 SVGAGI. The CDR3 extends over 15 amino acids. V was pared by 0 bases and J by 6 bases, with 5 bases of the junction left unmatched. In nucleotides, the CDR3 is TGTGCCAGCAGTTACTCTTGGTCTAGCGGCAATGAGCAGTTCTTC. This codes for CASSYSWSSGNEQFF.

The CDR3, as DNA: TGTGCCGCACAGGGGACGCCGAACACCGGGGAGCTGTTTTTT. This codes for CAAQGTPNTGELFF. The genes are TRBV10-3 and TRBJ2-2; 7 bases are shared with TRBD1. The length of the CDR3 is 14 residues. Germline values: CDR1 ENHRY, CDR2 SYGVKD. Trimming at V came to 11 bases and at J to 0 bases, leaving 6 bases not matched to a gene.

The CDR3 nucleotides are TGTGCCAGCAGGGAGGGACAGGCGAACACCGGGGAGCTGTTTTTT. Its translation is CASREGQANTGELFF. The chain couples TRBV9 to TRBJ2-2; the match to TRBD1 covers 8 bases. V gave up 5 bases and J gave up 0 bases; unmatched junction bases: 3. This CDR3 has 15 residues. The V gene's germline CDR1 is SGDLS and CDR2 YYNGEE.

The gene calls are TRBV18 and TRBJ2-5; D gene unclear. V gave up 1 base and J gave up 3 bases, with 15 bases separating them. CDR1 KGHSH and CDR2 LQKENI come from the germline V gene. The CDR3 sequence is 16 residues long. The CDR3 loop is CASSPLSVAPEETQYF. DNA for the CDR3: TGTGCCAGCTCACCACTCTCCGTGGCACCCGAAGAGACCCAGTACTTC.

The J gene is TRBJ2-7, the V gene TRBV30; 12 bases agree with TRBD2. V shed 2 bases, J shed 2 bases, and the junction held 4 bases outside the gene matches. This CDR3 is built from 15 residues. Germline CDR1 GTSNPN, CDR2 SVGIG (reference sequence). The chain's CDR3 is CAWSKLAGGPYEQYF. The CDR3, as DNA: TGTGCCTGGAGTAAACTAGCGGGGGGCCCCTACGAGCAGTACTTC. The full variable domain, in which reference TRBV30 and TRBJ2-7 provide the parts outside the CDR3, is SQTIHQWPATLVQPVGSPLSLECTVEGTSNPNLYWYRQAAGRGLQLLFYSVGIGQISSEVPQNLSASRPQDRQFILSSKKLLLSDSGFYLCAWSKLAGGPYEQYFGPGTRLTVT.

This sequence joins TRBV2 and TRBJ2-1; D is undetermined. Germline CDR1 SNHLY, CDR2 FYNNEI. V shed 7 bases and J shed 5 bases, with 9 bases lying between them. The CDR3 sequence is 12 residues long. The CDR3 sequence: CASKVQNNEQFF. The DNA for the CDR3 is TGTGCCAGCAAGGTACAGAACAATGAGCAGTTCTTC.

This clone was detected once. The CDR3 loop reads CASSPAQTQYF. The DNA for the CDR3 is TGTGCCAGCAGCCCCGCCCAGACCCAGTACTTC. The rearrangement uses TRBV6-5 and TRBJ2-5; D gene unclear. V lost 6 bases, J lost 6 bases, and 8 bases lay in between. There are 11 residues in the CDR3. Germline-derived CDR1 and CDR2 are MNHEY and SVGAGI.

The genes are TRBV5-1 and TRBJ1-1, with 10 nucleotides matching TRBD1. Per germline, CDR1 SGHRS and CDR2 YFSETQ. The CDR3 covers 14 residues. J lost 7 bases, V lost 4 bases, and 7 bases had no gene match. CDR3 nucleotides: TGCGCCAGCAGCACGTGGACAGGGGGGAGTGAAGCTTTCTTT. It specifies CASSTWTGGSEAFF.

This rearrangement joins TRBV27 to TRBJ2-7; perhaps TRBD1 as D (6 bases). The ends were cut back, 0 bases at V and 1 base at J, with 10 bases in the middle. Germline loops: CDR1 MNHEY, CDR2 SMNVEV (reference sequence). The CDR3 sequence is 15 residues long. CDR3 region: CASSLSPDSSYEQYF. CDR3 nucleotide sequence: TGTGCCAGCAGTTTATCTCCGGACAGTTCCTACGAGCAGTACTTC.

The CDR3 nucleotides are TGCAGCGTCCGCACTGGGTTGAAGACCCAGTACTTC. Its translation: CSVRTGLKTQYF. The chain couples TRBV29-1 to TRBJ2-5, with D uncertain. Germline V gives CDR1 SQVTM, CDR2 ANQGSEA. The CDR3 consists of 12 residues. Trimming shortened V by 6 bases and J by 6 bases, and 14 bases separated the two germline ends.

The chain links TRBV29-1 to TRBJ1-2; tentatively, D is TRBD1 (5 bases). The germline V and J ends were trimmed by 4 bases and 4 bases, with 13 bases remaining between them. The CDR3 extends over 13 amino acids. The germline CDR1 and CDR2 sequences are SQVTM and ANQGSEA. The DNA for the CDR3 is TGCAGCGTTGCGGGTAGGGGACCCTATGGCTACACCTTC. Translation gives CSVAGRGPYGYTF.

The rearrangement links TRBV23-1 to TRBJ1-5, with TRBD1 matching over 10 bases. TRBV23-1 is treated as an ORF (open reading frame) with a function not yet certain. After removal of 4 bases from V and 2 bases from J, the junction contained 14 bases not matched to a gene. This CDR3 has 19 residues. The CDR3 DNA is TGCGCCAGCAGTCTATTTCCTACCGGGACAGGGGAAGGCAATCAGCCCCAGCATTTT. The encoded protein is CASSLFPTGTGEGNQPQHF.

This clone was observed once. V usage is TRBV11-2 and J usage is TRBJ1-2; D is undetermined. CDR1 is SGHAT and CDR2 is FQNNGV in the germline V gene. The CDR3 is 13 residues long. Trimming cost V 5 bases and J 8 bases, with 15 bases left between them. The CDR3 coding sequence is TGTGCCAGCAGCCCCAGCTGGGAAAGGGGCTACACCTTC. Amino acids: CASSPSWERGYTF.

This sequence joins TRBV30 and TRBJ2-3, with TRBD2 matching 8 bases. The CDR3 spans 14 residues. Germline CDR1 and CDR2: GTSNPN and SVGIG (reference sequence). The J segment lost 3 bases and the V segment lost 3 bases, leaving 5 bases of the junction unmatched. The CDR3 loop reads CAWRAGETTDTQYF. CDR3 DNA: TGTGCCTGGAGAGCGGGGGAGACGACAGATACGCAGTATTTT.

A few counts support this clone. This rearrangement joins TRBV2 to TRBJ2-3; 10 bases align to TRBD2. The CDR3 extends over 16 amino acids. V was pared by 7 bases and J by 0 bases, with 7 bases of the junction left unmatched. Germline V gene data show CDR1 as SNHLY and CDR2 as FYNNEI. CDR3: CASKRFSGGSTDTQYF. The CDR3, as DNA: TGTGCCAGCAAACGATTTAGCGGGGGGAGCACAGATACGCAGTATTTT.

This chain uses TRBV25-1 with TRBJ1-4; 7 positions match TRBD1. V gave up 8 bases and J gave up 13 bases; unmatched junction bases: 10. Germline V gives CDR1 MGHDK, CDR2 SYGVNS. The CDR3 consists of 12 residues. This CDR3 reads CASQPRTGRLFF. As DNA, the CDR3 is TGTGCCAGCCAACCCCGGACAGGAAGACTGTTTTTT.

The chain recombines TRBV4-2 with TRBJ1-2; D may be TRBD1 (5 bases). V was cut by 4 bases and J by 6 bases, with 12 bases left in between. Germline V CDR1 and CDR2: LGHNA, YNFKEQ. This CDR3 region has 13 residues. In nucleotides, the CDR3 is TGTGCCAGCAGCCTGGGGGGGAGCGATGGCTACACCTTC. Protein: CASSLGGSDGYTF.

The chain carries TRBV6-5 and TRBJ2-2; TRBD2 might be the D (6 bases). V dropped 6 bases and J dropped 7 bases, with 9 bases sitting between them. The CDR3 is 12 residues long. CDR1 MNHEY and CDR2 SVGAGI come from the germline V gene. The CDR3 sequence is CASREGGGELFF. In DNA form, the CDR3 reads TGTGCCAGCAGGGAGGGAGGCGGGGAGCTGTTTTTT.

The count of this clone is one. CDR3 loop: CSVQARGYTF. The CDR3, as DNA: TGCAGCGTCCAGGCTAGGGGCTACACCTTC. The V and J genes are TRBV29-1 and TRBJ1-2; D not resolved. V lost 6 bases and J 8 bases, leaving 10 bases between the germline ends. The CDR3 sequence is 10 residues long. Germline CDR1 and CDR2: SQVTM and ANQGSEA.

This clone was counted a few times. The V and J genes are TRBV30 and TRBJ1-4; tentatively, D is TRBD1 (6 bases). This CDR3 is built from 12 residues. Germline V gene sequence: CDR1 GTSNPN, CDR2 SVGIG (reference sequence). Trimming took 3 bases from V and 9 from J, leaving 11 bases between them. CDR3 coding DNA: TGTGCCTGGAGGGTTGGACAGCAAAAACTGTTTTTT. As protein: CAWRVGQQKLFF.

The rearrangement joins TRBV6-4 to TRBJ1-4, with D hard to call. The ends were cut back, 4 bases at V and 10 bases at J, with 10 bases in the middle. Germline V CDR1 and CDR2: MRHNA, SNTAGT. This CDR3 region has 12 residues. The CDR3 nucleotides are TGTGCCAGCAGTGCAGCGGGAGGAAAACTGTTTTTT. This gives the protein CASSAAGGKLFF.